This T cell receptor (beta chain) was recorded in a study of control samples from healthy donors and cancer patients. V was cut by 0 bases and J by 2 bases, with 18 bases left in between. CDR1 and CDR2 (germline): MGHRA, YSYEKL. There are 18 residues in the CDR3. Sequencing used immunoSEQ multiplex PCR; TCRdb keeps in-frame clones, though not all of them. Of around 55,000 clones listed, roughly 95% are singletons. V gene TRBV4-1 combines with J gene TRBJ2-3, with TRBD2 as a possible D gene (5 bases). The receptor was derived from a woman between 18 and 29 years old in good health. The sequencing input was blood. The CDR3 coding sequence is TGCGCCAGCAGCCAAGAGTGGACTCCGTCTAGCCCCACAGATACGCAGTATTTT. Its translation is CASSQEWTPSSPTDTQYF.